This passage covers 8 T cell receptor beta chains from one sample sequenced in a study of T-cell memory formation after mild COVID-19. Each CDR3 protein is one row after TCRdb ran MiXCR on the 5' RACE reads. The repertoire includes some 120,000 distinct CDR3 sequences, about 5.9% of them detected once, and about 2.2% sits in the top ten. The sample comprised PBMCs or a T cell subset sorted from them (not recorded which). The source is an adult woman who had mild COVID-19 (a few samples of this study predate the infection). Cell type and time point are not known.

In its sample, this clonotype was seen many times. V usage is TRBV5-1 and J usage is TRBJ2-7, with D unresolved. CDR1 is SGHRS, CDR2 YFSETQ, per germline. Trimming shortened V by 0 bases and J by 0 bases, and 7 bases separated the two germline ends. The CDR3 covers 14 residues. The CDR3 DNA is TGCGCCAGCAGCTTGGAGACACTCTCCTACGAGCAGTACTTC. It translates to CASSLETLSYEQYF.

This clonotype showed up many times. The genes are TRBV15 and TRBJ2-1; 10 bases line up with TRBD1. The trim removed 5 bases at V and 9 bases at J, leaving 13 bases unmatched. Germline values: CDR1 LNHNV, CDR2 YYDKDF (reference sequence). CDR3 size: 16 residues. The CDR3 DNA is TGTGCCACCAGCCCACGGACAGGGGGGCTAAGGGGTGAGCAGTTCTTC. It specifies CATSPRTGGLRGEQFF.

In this sample, this clonotype turned up a few times. This chain connects TRBV20-1 to TRBJ1-2; TRBD1 matches at 7 bases. With 3 bases clipped from V and 3 bases from J, the junction kept 7 bases outside the gene matches. CDR3 length equals 14 residues. Germline V gene lookup returns CDR1 DFQATT and CDR2 SNEGSKA (reference sequence). The CDR3 region has the DNA TGCAGTGCTAGCGGTATACAGGGGTACTATGGCTACACCTTC. It codes for CSASGIQGYYGYTF.

This clonotype showed up just a few times. The chain recombines TRBV18 with TRBJ1-1, with 7 bases matching TRBD1. Germline lookup yields CDR1 KGHSH and CDR2 LQKENI. The CDR3 sequence is 15 residues long. The junction had 5 bases not matched to a gene; V was cut back by 3 bases and J by 1 base. The CDR3 sequence is CASSPEQGRNTEAFF. The CDR3 DNA is TGTGCCAGCTCACCCGAACAGGGGCGGAACACTGAAGCTTTCTTT.

The V gene is TRBV20-1, the J gene TRBJ2-1; TRBD2 might be the D (6 bases). Germline assignment: CDR1 DFQATT and CDR2 SNEGSKA (reference sequence). The ends were cut back, 2 bases at V and 14 bases at J, with 22 bases in the middle. The CDR3 is 14 amino acids. The chain's CDR3 is CSARSPGLPSLEFF. The CDR3 DNA reads as TGCAGTGCTAGATCCCCGGGACTCCCTTCTCTGGAGTTCTTC.

In its sample, this clonotype was seen a few times. This rearrangement joins TRBV12-3 or TRBV12-4 to TRBJ1-1; D gene unclear. The CDR3 is made up of 12 amino acids. V was shortened by 0 bases and J by 11 bases, with 10 bases between the two germline ends. DNA for the CDR3: TGTGCCAGCAGTTTAGCGCGAGGGAGGGCTTTCTTT. This codes for CASSLARGRAFF.

This clonotype was detected a few times. The chain has TRBV5-1 and TRBJ2-4; 7 bases match TRBD1. CDR1 is SGHRS, CDR2 YFSETQ, per germline. This CDR3 spans 16 amino acids. V lost 4 bases and J lost 2; bases outside the gene matches: 9. This CDR3 is CASSPNPGGTKNIQYF. The CDR3 DNA is TGCGCCAGCAGCCCCAACCCAGGGGGTACCAAAAACATTCAGTACTTC. Supplemented by reference TRBV5-1 and TRBJ2-4, the full variable domain reads KAGVTQTPRYLIKTRGQQVTLSCSPISGHRSVSWYQQTPGQGLQFLFEYFSETQRNKGNFPGRFSGRQFSNSRSEMNVSTLELGDSALYLCASSPNPGGTKNIQYFGAGTRLSVL.

The V call is TRBV7-9, the J call TRBJ2-5; perhaps TRBD2 as D (5 bases). The CDR3 loop spans 14 amino acids. The germline CDR1 and CDR2 sequences are SEHNR and FQNEAQ (reference sequence). Trimming pared 3 bases from V and 0 bases from J, leaving 8 bases between. The CDR3 region has the DNA TGTGCCAGCAGCTTGTCGGGGTACCAAGAGACCCAGTACTTC. Amino acid sequence: CASSLSGYQETQYF.